The clone carrying this T cell receptor (beta chain) has just a few counts. As yet, its antigen is unknown. With a J-beta primer mix and a sample-barcoded 5' primer, a second PCR ran roughly 6 to 12 cycles. Per-sample output comprised a minimum of 2.5 million paired-end reads containing CDR3. TCRdb used MiXCR to reprocess the 5' RACE reads, holding one entry per CDR3 protein. The sample shows approximately 690,000 distinct CDR3 sequences, around two fifths of them seen only once. The data derive from a study of blood T cells in healthy people across ages. V was pared by 5 bases and J by 6 bases, with 11 bases of the junction left unmatched. The CDR3 has 15 residues. Germline V lookup: CDR1 SGHTA, CDR2 FQGTGA. Broader study findings: Reliance upon unsorted PBMCs precluded definitive naive versus antigen-experienced comparison. It was not known whether donors were CMV positive (a possible confounder of expanded clonotype changes).

This TCR was sampled from a man older than 75 in good health. The sequencing input was blood. V gene TRBV7-3 combines with J gene TRBJ2-7; TRBD2 matches 9 bases. CDR3 sequence reads: CASSPSRTREGEQYF. Here the CDR3 DNA reads TGTGCCAGCAGCCCATCTCGGACGCGGGAGGGCGAGCAGTACTTC.